This TCR beta chain was documented in a study of lymphopenia after photon versus proton radiotherapy. Whole-study findings and limits: Relative stability marked proton patients; photon patients lost diversity and naive cells.

The germline gives CDR1 MGHDK, CDR2 SYGVNS. V lost 3 bases, J lost 6 bases, and 4 bases lay in between. This CDR3 is built from 11 residues. A word on this clone: What it recognizes is unknown.

Libraries were prepared by immunoSEQ multiplex PCR; TCRdb keeps only in-frame clonotypes and omits some of them. Here the sample spans 150,000 to 200,000 clones, 80% to 90% being singletons. The chain combines TRBV25-1 with TRBJ2-3, with D unresolved. This receptor was taken from a man in his fifties with gastric cancer. The sequences come from peripheral blood, collected from a patient treated with photon-based radiotherapy. CDR3 coding DNA: TGTGCCAGCAGTGATGGGGATACGCAGTATTTT. Protein sequence: CASSDGDTQYF.